This TCR beta chain derives from a study of Ad26.COV2.S vaccination and SARS-CoV-2 variants (dated by TCRdb to the early 2020s). Turning to the overall study: Donors in the vaccine arm were drawn from COV1001, a multicentre, randomized, double-blind, placebo-controlled phase I-IIa trial testing Ad26.COV2.S in healthy adults. Dosing of Ad26.COV2.S was intramuscular, at either 5x10^10 or 1x10^11 viral particles, delivered as one shot or as two shots spaced 56 days apart. Sequencing of the TCRbeta repertoire served to evaluate the specificity and breadth of SARS-CoV-2-reactive T cell receptors following Ad26.COV2.S vaccination. A total of approximately 30 samples were included in the TCR-sequenced set, comprising around 20 Ad26.COV2.S vaccine recipients, 5 placebo recipients and 8 SARS-CoV-2 convalescent individuals. Trial participants were randomized into five groups of five, in which low-dose or high-dose Ad26.COV2.S was given once or twice, or placebo was given on both occasions. Throughout the experiments and outcome assessment, investigators stayed blinded to trial group allocation. What the study reported, not specific to this receptor: The study was not powered to compare responses between vaccine doses or regimens. The authors noted that total T cell responses may have been underestimated by the TCR breadth and depth analyses. Vaccine and placebo recipients had similar non-spike TCR breadth, a finding consistent with the vaccine containing only spike. After vaccination, spike-specific CD8+ and CD4+ T cell responses were reported to show substantial breadth. Ad26.COV2.S recipients had higher spike-specific TCR breadth than placebo recipients (P = 0.0014).

A note on this clone: Its antigen remains undetermined. No much larger clone is present one base from it, and per-base qualities are unavailable.

V is pruned by 6 bases and J by 2 bases, leaving 3 bases of the junction without a gene match. Reading from cysteine to phenylalanine, the CDR3 counts 13 amino acids. CDR3 DNA only is kept here, 39 bases in frame from base 1. TCRbeta CDR3 regions were sequenced with the immunoSEQ Assay. After extraction, genomic DNA underwent amplification by bias-controlled multiplex PCR, followed by high-throughput sequencing. For the original study's pipeline: To quantify the absolute abundance of every unique TCRbeta CDR3 region, sequences were collapsed and filtered. T cell fraction was estimated by normalizing TCRbeta template counts to usable DNA, which was measured by amplifying reference genes present in all nucleated cells. Repertoire TCRs were annotated as SARS-CoV-2-specific by exact matching of V gene, CDR3 amino acid sequence and J gene to a known reactive TCR set. MIRA supplied the reference SARS-CoV-2 TCR set, which was filtered for enrichment in COVID-19-positive ImmuneCODE repertoires so that public or cross-reactive TCRs were removed. Using the MIRA antigens, annotated TCRs were further analysed by specific ORF or by position within an ORF. Depth was the summed frequency of annotated unique rearrangements, while breadth was defined as annotated unique rearrangements over total unique productive rearrangements. Two-sided Wilcoxon rank-sum tests were applied when comparing TCR breadth between groups. Drawn from immuneACCESS, this table holds only the in-frame rearrangements with V and J called that TCRdb kept. Clones are partly lost; checked studies trace under half to an unresolved V gene and leave the rest unexplained. V and J calls plus clone size are reproduced from that table; the DNA served to infer D and trimming. For this sample there are around 240,000 clones; around nine tenths appear just once. The ten largest clones capture roughly 10% of the sample.

The sample's treatment or condition label, decoded: roughly 20 received Ad26.COV2.S at low or high dose, single or two shots; about 5 received placebo; per-sample allocation not given. For vaccine and placebo recipients, the sequenced repertoires came from samples collected on day 63 after the first injection. Cohort 1b enrolled 25 adults aged 18-55 years at a single site in Boston, USA, between 29 July and 7 August 2020. As a vaccine, Ad26.COV2.S was a replication-incompetent adenovirus type 26 vector that expressed a prefusion-stabilized SARS-CoV-2 spike protein derived from the original Wuhan strain.

The rearrangement combines TRBV12-3 or TRBV12-4 with TRBJ2-7; the junction holds 8 bases that match TRBD2. The material was peripheral blood, obtained in a trial of Ad26.COV2.S vaccine versus placebo. The origin of this receptor is a person between 18 and 65 years old who received the Ad26.COV2.S COVID-19 vaccine or a placebo. The sequenced DNA is TGTGCCAGCAGCCAACTAGCGGCCTACGAGCAGTACTTC. It codes for CASSQLAAYEQYF.